This T cell receptor (beta chain) was captured by sequencing in a study of shared clonotypes between healthy human individuals. Turning to the study itself: A donor's plate count was three for CD4 naive and three for CD4 memory; CD8 naive had two and CD8 memory one.

In regard to this clone: Its antigen is not known.

Libraries were prepared by immunoSEQ multiplex PCR; TCRdb keeps only in-frame clonotypes and omits some of them. The table lists 1,400,000 or so clones, 98% to 99% of them singletons. General study points: Shared clonotypes across all four donors exceeded non-shared ones in generation probability.

CDR3 length: 16 amino acids. CDR1 MNHEY and CDR2 SMNVEV come from the germline V gene (reference sequence). V gave up 2 bases and J gave up 1 base; unmatched junction bases: 4. Sequencing input: naive CD4+ T cells sorted from blood. Subset described: CD45RA+ positively selected. The chain recombines TRBV27 with TRBJ1-2, with 10 bases aligning to TRBD1. This clonotype was sampled from a man aged 25-45 years in good health. This CDR3 reads CASSLNRDRGNYGYTF. The CDR3 region has the DNA TGTGCCAGCAGTTTAAATCGGGACAGGGGTAACTATGGCTACACCTTC.